The 2 T cell receptor beta chains given below trace back to one sample, sequenced in a study of T-cell reconstitution after alpha-beta-depleted transplantation in children. The library targeted TCRbeta and was prepared with unique molecular identifiers. TCRdb reprocessed the PCR reads via MiXCR and lists one record per CDR3 protein. Of some 600,000 distinct CDR3 sequences listed, 15% to 20% are singletons. Sequenced material: PBMCs from the stem cell graft donor, taken from the stem cell graft. The source is a human donor who donated a stem cell graft to a child with acute myeloid leukemia.

The gene calls are TRBV12-3 or TRBV12-4 and TRBJ1-5, with D perhaps matching TRBD1 (5 bases). With 3 bases removed from V and 5 bases from J, the gap between germline ends came to 8 bases. There are 13 residues in the CDR3. CDR3 region: CASSFGDDQPQHF. In DNA form, the CDR3 reads TGTGCCAGCAGTTTCGGGGACGATCAGCCCCAGCATTTT.

This chain uses TRBV7-8 with TRBJ1-5; D unresolved. CDR3 length: 15 residues. Trimming cost V 0 bases and J 5 bases, with 11 bases left between them. Germline CDR1 is SGHVS and CDR2 is FQNEAQ. CDR3 DNA: TGTGCCAGCAGCTTAGCCCCCCTGAGGGATCAGCCCCAGCATTTT. Translating gives CASSLAPLRDQPQHF.